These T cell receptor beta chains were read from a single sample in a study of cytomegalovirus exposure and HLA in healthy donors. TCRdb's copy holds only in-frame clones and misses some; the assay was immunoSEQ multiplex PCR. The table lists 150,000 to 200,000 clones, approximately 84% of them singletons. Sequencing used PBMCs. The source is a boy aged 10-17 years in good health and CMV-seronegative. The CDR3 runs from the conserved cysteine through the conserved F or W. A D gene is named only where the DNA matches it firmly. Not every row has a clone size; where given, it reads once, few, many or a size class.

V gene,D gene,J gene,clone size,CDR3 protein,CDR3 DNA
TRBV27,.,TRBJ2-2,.,CASTRIGATGELFF,TGTGCCAGCACTCGGATAGGGGCCACCGGGGAGCTGTTTTTT
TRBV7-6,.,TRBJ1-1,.,CASSPGQTGKAEAFF,TGTGCCAGCAGCCCAGGCCAAACAGGAAAAGCTGAGGCTTTCTTT
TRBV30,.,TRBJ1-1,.,CAWSAGVGEAFF,TGTGCCTGGAGTGCAGGGGTTGGGGAAGCTTTCTTT
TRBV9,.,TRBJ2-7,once,CASSVEAGTYEQYF,TGTGCCAGCAGCGTAGAGGCAGGAACGTACGAGCAGTACTTC
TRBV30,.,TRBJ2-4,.,CAWSVGARNIQYF,TGTGCCTGGAGTGTGGGGGCACGCAACATTCAGTACTTC
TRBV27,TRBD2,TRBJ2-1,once,CASRPSGTSGRWSYNEQFF,TGTGCCAGCCGACCCTCCGGGACTAGCGGGAGGTGGTCCTACAATGAGCAGTTCTTC
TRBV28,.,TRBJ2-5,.,CASRYSGLGETQYF,TGTGCCAGCCGATATTCAGGGTTAGGGGAGACCCAGTACTTC
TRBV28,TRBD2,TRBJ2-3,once,CASRLGTSGSYTQYF,TGTGCCAGCAGACTAGGGACTAGCGGGAGCTATACGCAGTATTTT
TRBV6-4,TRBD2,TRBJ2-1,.,CASRPGTSGPYNEQFF,TGTGCCAGCAGACCCGGGACTAGCGGGCCTTACAATGAGCAGTTCTTC
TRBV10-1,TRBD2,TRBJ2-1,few,CARTRLAGGYEQFF,TGCGCCAGAACTAGACTAGCGGGAGGGTATGAGCAGTTCTTC
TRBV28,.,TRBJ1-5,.,CASNTDQPQHF,TGTGCCAGCAATACGGATCAGCCCCAGCATTTT
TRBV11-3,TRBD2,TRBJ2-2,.,CASSLEVGGRARTGELFF,TGTGCCAGCAGCTTAGAGGTGGGCGGGAGGGCCCGAACCGGGGAGCTGTTTTTT
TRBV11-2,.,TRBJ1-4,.,CASSFNQVPEKLFF,TGTGCCAGCAGCTTCAATCAGGTCCCTGAAAAACTGTTTTTT
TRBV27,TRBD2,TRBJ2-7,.,CASSTYSGSYEQYF,TGTGCCAGCAGTACTTATAGCGGGTCCTACGAGCAGTACTTC
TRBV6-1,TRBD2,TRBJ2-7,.,CASSGPTSGPSYEQYF,TGTGCCAGCAGTGGACCGACTAGCGGGCCCTCCTACGAGCAGTACTTC
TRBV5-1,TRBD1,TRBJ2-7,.,CASSRGQGPYEQYF,TGCGCCAGCAGCCGAGGACAGGGACCTTACGAGCAGTACTTC
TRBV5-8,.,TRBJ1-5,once,CASSLDSLNQPQHF,TGTGCCAGCAGCTTAGACAGCCTGAATCAGCCCCAGCATTTT
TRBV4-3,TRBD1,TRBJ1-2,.,CASSQDGQGLYGYTF,TGCGCCAGCAGCCAAGATGGACAGGGGCTCTATGGCTACACCTTC